This TCR beta chain was sequenced for a study of T and B cells in COVID-19 patients. Findings and caveats of the study: In COVID-19 patients, T cell receptor beta variable and joining gene use was reportedly strongly skewed. Few blood samples existed from mildly ill patients during symptoms or early in severe cases. Clonality of TRB repertoires was high in active COVID-19; recovery brought above-healthy diversity and richness. CD4+, regulatory T cell, CD8+ and sorted SARS-CoV-2-responsive or tetramer+ T cells were not yet sequenced.

Blood genomic DNA input for TRB amplification was roughly 250-550 ng. BIOMED2 TRB-A/B primer pools were used in multiplex TRB PCR. TCRdb ran MiXCR on the multiplex PCR reads and lists one entry per CDR3 protein. The data hold 18,000 or so distinct CDR3 sequences, with just over 35% observed a single time. The V end was cut by 5 bases, the J end by 2 bases, with 15 bases between. CDR1 and CDR2 from the germline V gene are SQVTM and ANQGSEA. This CDR3 is 14 amino acids long. Regarding this clonotype: As yet, its antigen is unknown. Given a much more abundant clone one base away, this may be a read error.

V usage is TRBV29-1 and J usage is TRBJ1-1, with D possibly matching TRBD1 (6 bases). The sequenced material came from blood. The receptor comes from a human donor with active COVID-19. The chain's CDR3 is CSVRPGEANTEAFF. Written as DNA, the CDR3 is TGCAGCGTTCGGCCAGGGGAGGCAAACACTGAAGCTTTCTTT.